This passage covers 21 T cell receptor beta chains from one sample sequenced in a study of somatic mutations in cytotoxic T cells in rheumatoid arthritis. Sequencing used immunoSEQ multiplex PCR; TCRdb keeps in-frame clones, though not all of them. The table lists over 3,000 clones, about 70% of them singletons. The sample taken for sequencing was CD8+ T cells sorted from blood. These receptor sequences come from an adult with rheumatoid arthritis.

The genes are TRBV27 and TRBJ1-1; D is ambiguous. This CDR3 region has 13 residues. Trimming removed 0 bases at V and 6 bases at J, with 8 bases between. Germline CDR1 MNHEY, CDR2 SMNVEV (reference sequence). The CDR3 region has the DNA TGTGCCAGCAGTTTATCGGGCAGGCCTGAAGCTTTCTTT. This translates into CASSLSGRPEAFF.

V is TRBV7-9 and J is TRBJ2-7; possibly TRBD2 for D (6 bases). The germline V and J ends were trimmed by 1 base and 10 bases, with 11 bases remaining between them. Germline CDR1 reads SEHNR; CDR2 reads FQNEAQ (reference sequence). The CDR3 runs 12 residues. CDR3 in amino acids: CASSLGGGSQYF. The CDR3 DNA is TGTGCCAGCAGCTTAGGGGGAGGTAGCCAGTACTTC.

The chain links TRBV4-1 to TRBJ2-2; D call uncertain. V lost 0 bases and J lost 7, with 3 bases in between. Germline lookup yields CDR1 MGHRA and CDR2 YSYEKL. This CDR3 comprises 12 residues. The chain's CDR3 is CASSQDYGELFF. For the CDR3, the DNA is TGCGCCAGCAGCCAAGACTACGGGGAGCTGTTTTTT.

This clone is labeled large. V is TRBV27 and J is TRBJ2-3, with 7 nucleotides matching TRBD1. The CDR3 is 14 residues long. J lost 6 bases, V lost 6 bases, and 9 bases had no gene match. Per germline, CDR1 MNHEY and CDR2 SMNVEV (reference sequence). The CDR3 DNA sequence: TGTGCCAGCAGATCCTCGACAGGGTATGATACGCAGTATTTT. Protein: CASRSSTGYDTQYF.

CDR3 in DNA: TGTGCCAGCAGTTACCGGATCGGGGGGACCCAGTACTTC. Encoded protein: CASSYRIGGTQYF. This chain joins TRBV6-6 and TRBJ2-5, with D possibly being TRBD2 (6 bases). Germline values: CDR1 MNHNY, CDR2 SVGAGI (reference sequence). This CDR3 is built from 13 residues. The V and J ends lost 2 bases and 7 bases respectively, with 11 bases between them.

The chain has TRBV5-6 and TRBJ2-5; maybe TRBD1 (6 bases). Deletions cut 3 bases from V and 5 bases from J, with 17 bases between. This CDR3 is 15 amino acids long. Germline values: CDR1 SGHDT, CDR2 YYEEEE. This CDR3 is CASSSWTDVVETQYF. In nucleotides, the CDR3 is TGTGCCAGCAGCTCCTGGACAGACGTGGTGGAGACCCAGTACTTC. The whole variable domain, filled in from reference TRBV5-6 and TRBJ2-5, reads DAGVTQSPTHLIKTRGQQVTLRCSPKSGHDTVSWYQQALGQGPQFIFQYYEEEERQRGNFPDRFSGHQFPNYSSELNVNALLLGDSALYLCASSSWTDVVETQYFGPGTRLLVL.

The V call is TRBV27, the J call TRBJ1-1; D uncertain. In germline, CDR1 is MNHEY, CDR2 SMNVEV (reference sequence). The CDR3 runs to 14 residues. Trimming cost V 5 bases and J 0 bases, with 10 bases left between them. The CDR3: CASSGLGMNTEAFF. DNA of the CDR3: TGTGCCAGCAGTGGCTTAGGGATGAACACTGAAGCTTTCTTT.

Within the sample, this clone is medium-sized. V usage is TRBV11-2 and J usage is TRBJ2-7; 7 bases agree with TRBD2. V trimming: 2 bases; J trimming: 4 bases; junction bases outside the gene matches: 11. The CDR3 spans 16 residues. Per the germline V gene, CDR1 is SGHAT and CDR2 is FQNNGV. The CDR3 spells CASSLKRLAGIYEQYF. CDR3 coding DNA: TGTGCCAGCAGCTTAAAGAGACTAGCCGGAATTTACGAGCAGTACTTC.

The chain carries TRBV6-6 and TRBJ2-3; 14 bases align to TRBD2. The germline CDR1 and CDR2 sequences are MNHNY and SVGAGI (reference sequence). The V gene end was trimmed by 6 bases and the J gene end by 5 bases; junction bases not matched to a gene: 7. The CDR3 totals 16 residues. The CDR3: CASSPTSGGARDTQYF. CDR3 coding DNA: TGTGCCAGCAGCCCGACTAGCGGGGGGGCTCGAGATACGCAGTATTTT.

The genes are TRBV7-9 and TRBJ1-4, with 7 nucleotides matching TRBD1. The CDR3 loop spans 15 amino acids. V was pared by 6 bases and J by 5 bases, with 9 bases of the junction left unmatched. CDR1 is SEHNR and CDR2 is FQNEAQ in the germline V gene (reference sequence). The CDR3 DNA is TGTGCCAGCAGACGTACCGGGACAGCAAATGAAAAACTGTTTTTT. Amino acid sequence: CASRRTGTANEKLFF.

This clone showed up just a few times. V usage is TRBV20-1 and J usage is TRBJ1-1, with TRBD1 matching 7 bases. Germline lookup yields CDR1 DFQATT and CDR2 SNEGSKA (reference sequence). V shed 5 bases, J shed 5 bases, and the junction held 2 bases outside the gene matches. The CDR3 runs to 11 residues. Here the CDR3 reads CSAPGGTEAFF. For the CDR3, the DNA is TGCAGTGCTCCAGGGGGAACTGAAGCTTTCTTT.

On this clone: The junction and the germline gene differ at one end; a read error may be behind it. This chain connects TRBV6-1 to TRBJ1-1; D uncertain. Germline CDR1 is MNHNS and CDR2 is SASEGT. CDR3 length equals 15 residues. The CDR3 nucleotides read TGTGCCAGCAGCGAAGATGGGGTACTGAACACTGAAGCTTTCTTT. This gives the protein CASSEDGVLNTEAFF.

CDR3 in DNA: TGTGCCAGCAGCCAAGATCGGTCGGGGGCGGATACGCAGTATTTT. Its protein product is CASSQDRSGADTQYF. V and J are TRBV4-2 and TRBJ2-3; D may match TRBD1 or TRBD2 (6 bases each). This CDR3 is built from 15 residues. Trimming took 0 bases from V and 6 from J, leaving 13 bases between them. Germline V lookup: CDR1 LGHNA, CDR2 YNFKEQ.

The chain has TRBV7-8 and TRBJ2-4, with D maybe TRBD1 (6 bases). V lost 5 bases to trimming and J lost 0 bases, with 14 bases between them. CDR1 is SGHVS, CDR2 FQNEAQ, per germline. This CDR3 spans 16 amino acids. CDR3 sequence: CASSPDRTRAKNIQYF. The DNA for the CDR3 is TGTGCCAGCAGCCCAGACAGGACCCGAGCCAAAAACATTCAGTACTTC.

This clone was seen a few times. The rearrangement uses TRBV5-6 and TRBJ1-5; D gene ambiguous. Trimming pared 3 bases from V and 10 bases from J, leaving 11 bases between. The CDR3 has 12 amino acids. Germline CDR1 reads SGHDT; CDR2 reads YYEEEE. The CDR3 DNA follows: TGTGCCAGCAGCTGGGGTAATTTCCCCCAGCATTTT. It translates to CASSWGNFPQHF.

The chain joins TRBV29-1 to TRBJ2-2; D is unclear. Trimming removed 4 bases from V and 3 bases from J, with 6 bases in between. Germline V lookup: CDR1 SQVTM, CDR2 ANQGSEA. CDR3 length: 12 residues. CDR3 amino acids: CSVGSYTGELFF. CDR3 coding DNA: TGCAGCGTTGGTAGCTACACCGGGGAGCTGTTTTTT.

The CDR3 DNA sequence: TGCGCCAGCAGCTTCGGCGGGGGCAGTCAAGAGACCCAGTACTTC. It translates to CASSFGGGSQETQYF. V usage is TRBV5-1 and J usage is TRBJ2-5; weak D call: TRBD2 (7 bases). CDR1 and CDR2 (germline): SGHRS, YFSETQ. The CDR3 is made up of 15 amino acids. V lost 2 bases and J 2 bases, leaving 13 bases between the germline ends.

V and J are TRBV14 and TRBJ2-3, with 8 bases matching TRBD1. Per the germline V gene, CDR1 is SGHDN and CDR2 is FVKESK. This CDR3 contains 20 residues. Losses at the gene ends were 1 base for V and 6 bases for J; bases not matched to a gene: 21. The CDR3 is CASSQVRIFDRGSRGDTQYF. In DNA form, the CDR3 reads TGTGCCAGCAGCCAAGTCCGGATATTTGACAGGGGAAGTAGGGGCGATACGCAGTATTTT. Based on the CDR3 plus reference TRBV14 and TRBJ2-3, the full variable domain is EAGVTQFPSHSVIEKGQTVTLRCDPISGHDNLYWYRRVMGKEIKFLLHFVKESKQDESGMPNNRFLAERTGGTYSTLKVQPAELEDSGVYFCASSQVRIFDRGSRGDTQYFGPGTRLTVL.

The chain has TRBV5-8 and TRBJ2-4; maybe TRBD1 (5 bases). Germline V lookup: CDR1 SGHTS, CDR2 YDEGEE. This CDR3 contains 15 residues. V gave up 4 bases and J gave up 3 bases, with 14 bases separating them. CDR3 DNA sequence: TGTGCCAGCAGCCCACAGGACGGAAGCAAAAACATTCAGTACTTC. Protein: CASSPQDGSKNIQYF. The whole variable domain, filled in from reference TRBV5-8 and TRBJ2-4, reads EAGVTQSPTHLIKTRGQQATLRCSPISGHTSVYWYQQALGLGLQFLLWYDEGEERNRGNFPPRFSGRQFPNYSSELNVNALELEDSALYLCASSPQDGSKNIQYFGAGTRLSVL.

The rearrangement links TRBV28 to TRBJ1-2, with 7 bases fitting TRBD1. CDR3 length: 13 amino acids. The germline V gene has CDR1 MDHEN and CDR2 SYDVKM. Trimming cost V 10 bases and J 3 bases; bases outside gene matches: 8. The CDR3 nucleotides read TGTGCCACCACCTCCGGGACAGACTATGGCTACACCTTC. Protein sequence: CATTSGTDYGYTF.

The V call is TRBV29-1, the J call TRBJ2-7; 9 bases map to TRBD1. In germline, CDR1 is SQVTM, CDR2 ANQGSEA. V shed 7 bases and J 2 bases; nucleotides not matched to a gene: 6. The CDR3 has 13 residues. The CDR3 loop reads CSAQTGGAYEQYF. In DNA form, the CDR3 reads TGCAGCGCCCAGACAGGGGGAGCCTACGAGCAGTACTTC.